The 28 T cell receptor beta chains below come from one sample, sequenced in a study of technical replicates of blood from a few donors. This table comes from immunoSEQ multiplex PCR, and its TCRdb copy is limited to in-frame clones, with some not included. The profile covers more than 95,000 clones, with roughly 96% appearing a single time and more than 0.2% taken by the ten largest. Sequenced input: T cells isolated from PBMCs. Receptor source: a human donor in good health.

Concerning this clone itself: One end of the junction does not line up with germline, which may come from a read error. This rearrangement joins TRBV28 to TRBJ2-2; tentatively, D is TRBD2 (5 bases). Germline V gives CDR1 MDHEN, CDR2 SYDVKM. The CDR3 consists of 16 residues. CDR3 bases: TGTGCCAGCAGTTTAACCTCGTTAGCGAAAACCGGGGAGCTGTTTTTT. Its translation: CASSLTSLAKTGELFF. Full variable domain (missing parts from reference TRBV28 and TRBJ2-2): DVKVTQSSRYLVKRTGEKVFLECVQDMDHENMFWYRQDPGLGLRLIYFSYDVKMKEKGDIPEGYSVSREKKERFSLILESASTNQTSMYLCASSLTSLAKTGELFFGEGSRLTVL.

J is TRBJ2-3 and V is TRBV18; no definite D call. CDR3 length equals 15 residues. Trimming took off 4 bases at V and 2 bases at J, with 13 bases between the two ends. Germline CDR1 is KGHSH and CDR2 is LQKENI. DNA of the CDR3: TGTGCCAGCTCACAGAGTTCCATTAACACAGATACGCAGTATTTT. Its translation is CASSQSSINTDTQYF.

The rearrangement links TRBV7-9 to TRBJ1-1; D uncertain. The CDR3 has 19 residues. Between the trimmed V and J ends, which lost 1 base and 1 base, there was a span of 22 bases. The germline CDR1 and CDR2 sequences are SEHNR and FQNEAQ (reference sequence). As DNA, the CDR3 is TGTGCCAGCAGCTTAGACGGCACTTGGGCGGGTACGGGGAACACTGAAGCTTTCTTT. Translation gives CASSLDGTWAGTGNTEAFF.

The chain employs TRBV6-5 and TRBJ1-2; D is uncertain. From germline, CDR1 is MNHEY and CDR2 SVGAGI. Trimming stripped 1 base from V and 4 bases from J, with 10 bases between. The CDR3 contains 14 residues. The CDR3 coding sequence is TGTGCCAGCAGTTACTTTAGCGGGTCCTATGGCTACACCTTC. Its translation: CASSYFSGSYGYTF.

This clone was counted only a few times. V and J are TRBV30 and TRBJ1-5, with D possibly TRBD1 on 5 matching bases. The germline gives CDR1 GTSNPN, CDR2 SVGIG (reference sequence). The CDR3 sequence is 15 residues long. V lost 2 bases to trimming and J lost 3 bases, with 14 bases between them. The CDR3 region has the DNA TGTGCCTGGAGTTCGAAGGGACTGTACAATCAGCCCCAGCATTTT. Its protein is CAWSSKGLYNQPQHF.

The gene calls are TRBV7-6 and TRBJ1-3; D ambiguous. The germline V and J ends were trimmed by 3 bases and 4 bases, with 7 bases remaining between them. There are 13 residues in the CDR3. Looked up from germline, CDR1 is SGHVS and CDR2 is FNYEAQ. CDR3 sequence reads: CASSLEWGNTIYF. In DNA, the CDR3 is TGTGCCAGCAGCTTGGAGTGGGGAAACACCATATATTTT.

This sequence joins TRBV19 and TRBJ1-2; maybe TRBD1 (6 bases). Per germline, CDR1 LNHDA and CDR2 SQIVND (reference sequence). This CDR3 region has 15 residues. The V end lost 3 bases, the J end lost 9 bases, and 20 bases lay between the germline ends. DNA of the CDR3: TGTGCCAGTAGTATTCACCAGGGGTTCTCCTCTAGCTACACCTTC. Translating gives CASSIHQGFSSSYTF.

This chain joins TRBV5-4 and TRBJ2-3; D unresolved. Germline CDR1 SGHNT, CDR2 YYREEE (reference sequence). V was trimmed by 4 bases and J by 3 bases, leaving 15 bases between them. The CDR3 is 15 amino acids. The CDR3 DNA sequence: TGTGCCAGCAGCCCCGGATGGGCGAGAACAGATACGCAGTATTTT. As protein: CASSPGWARTDTQYF.

V gene TRBV11-3 combines with J gene TRBJ2-3, with D possibly being TRBD1 (5 bases). Trimming shortened V by 2 bases and J by 2 bases, and 8 bases separated the two germline ends. The CDR3 length is 14 residues. Looked up from germline, CDR1 is SGHNT and CDR2 is YENEEA. CDR3 bases: TGTGCCAGCAGCTTAATCAGGGACACAGATACGCAGTATTTT. As protein: CASSLIRDTDTQYF. The whole variable domain, remainder taken from reference TRBV11-3 and TRBJ2-3, is EAGVVQSPRYKIIEKKQPVAFWCNPISGHNTLYWYLQNLGQGPELLIRYENEEAVDDSQLPKDRFSAERLKGVDSTLKIQPAELGDSAVYLCASSLIRDTDTQYFGPGTRLTVL.

This chain links TRBV28 with TRBJ1-5; D remains unclear. Germline lookup yields CDR1 MDHEN and CDR2 SYDVKM. V dropped 5 bases and J dropped 8 bases, with 16 bases sitting between them. The CDR3 extends over 14 amino acids. The CDR3 sequence is CASSTHGVSEPQHF. CDR3 DNA: TGTGCCAGCAGTACGCACGGGGTTTCGGAGCCCCAGCATTTT.

V and J are TRBV6-5 and TRBJ2-5, with TRBD1 identical over 8 bases. The CDR3 extends over 14 amino acids. Trimming took 8 bases from V and 7 from J; bases not matched to a gene: 12. Germline V gene data show CDR1 as MNHEY and CDR2 as SVGAGI. CDR3 protein: CASRTVRGLGTQYF. The CDR3 region has the DNA TGTGCCAGCCGGACGGTCAGGGGGCTGGGGACCCAGTACTTC.

This rearrangement joins TRBV6-5 to TRBJ2-1; 16 bases fit TRBD2. The ends lost 6 bases at V and 8 bases at J; junction bases unmatched: 4. Germline loops: CDR1 MNHEY, CDR2 SVGAGI. This CDR3 has 15 amino acids. CDR3 nucleotide sequence: TGTGCCAGCAGCGGGACTAGCGGGAGGGGGCATGAGCAGTTCTTC. Encoded protein: CASSGTSGRGHEQFF.

This clone occurred once. The chain links TRBV6-4 to TRBJ2-6, with 11 bases that match TRBD1. The V gene end was trimmed by 4 bases and the J gene end by 2 bases; junction bases not matched to a gene: 1. The CDR3 is 16 residues long. Germline CDR1 is MRHNA and CDR2 is SNTAGT. CDR3 sequence: CASSGTGGAGANVLTF. CDR3 DNA sequence: TGTGCCAGCAGTGGGACAGGGGGCGCTGGGGCCAACGTCCTGACTTTC.

The rearrangement uses TRBV5-5 and TRBJ1-2; 7 nucleotides match TRBD1. J was trimmed by 1 base and V by 5 bases; bases with no gene match: 5. The CDR3 sequence is 14 residues long. Per the germline V gene, CDR1 is SGHKS and CDR2 is YYEKEE (reference sequence). The CDR3 bases are TGTGCCAGCAGAAGACAGGGTGATAACTATGGCTACACCTTC. Amino acid sequence: CASRRQGDNYGYTF. The full variable domain, completed using reference TRBV5-5 and TRBJ1-2, is DAGVTQSPTHLIKTRGQQVTLRCSPISGHKSVSWYQQVLGQGPQFIFQYYEKEERGRGNFPDRFSARQFPNYSSELNVNALLLGDSALYLCASRRQGDNYGYTFGSGTRLTVV.

The rearrangement links TRBV6-4 to TRBJ2-6; 10 positions agree with TRBD1. Looked up from germline, CDR1 is MRHNA and CDR2 is SNTAGT. V trimming: 4 bases; J trimming: 0 bases; junction bases outside the gene matches: 3. This CDR3 spans 17 amino acids. The CDR3 DNA reads TGTGCCAGCAGTGGGACAGGGGGAACCTCTGGGGCCAACGTCCTGACTTTC. Amino acid sequence: CASSGTGGTSGANVLTF.

The genes are TRBV9 and TRBJ2-7; 9 nucleotides match TRBD2. Germline trimming cut 0 bases from V and 3 bases from J; bases unmatched to any gene: 4. This CDR3 has 15 residues. The germline V gene has CDR1 SGDLS and CDR2 YYNGEE. The CDR3 here is CASSVGVAGDYEQYF. In DNA form, the CDR3 reads TGTGCCAGCAGCGTAGGTGTAGCGGGAGACTACGAGCAGTACTTC.

The rearrangement links TRBV6-9 to TRBJ2-3; 9 nucleotides align to TRBD2. The CDR3 is 16 amino acids. Per germline, CDR1 MNHGY and CDR2 SVAAGI. The ends lost 0 bases at V and 2 bases at J; junction bases unmatched: 3. The CDR3 DNA sequence: TGTGCCAGCAGTTATTCGAGACTAGCGGACACAGATACGCAGTATTTT. Its translation is CASSYSRLADTDTQYF.

The V call is TRBV6-5, the J call TRBJ2-7, with 10 nucleotides matching TRBD1. Unmatched junction bases numbered 6, after V lost 4 bases and J lost 3 bases. Germline loops: CDR1 MNHEY, CDR2 SVGAGI. The CDR3 is made up of 15 amino acids. The CDR3 DNA is TGTGCCAGCAGTTTGGTTGGGGACAGGGGCTACGAGCAGTACTTC. As protein: CASSLVGDRGYEQYF.

V gene TRBV9 combines with J gene TRBJ2-7, with a weak D call TRBD2 (7 bases). The V and J ends lost 0 bases and 1 base respectively, with 8 bases between them. The CDR3 covers 14 residues. CDR1 is SGDLS and CDR2 is YYNGEE in the germline V gene. The CDR3 region has the DNA TGTGCCAGCAGCGTAGAGGGGGGGTCCTACGAGCAGTACTTC. Its protein is CASSVEGGSYEQYF.

This clone was detected a few times. The chain has TRBV7-9 and TRBJ1-1; 7 nucleotides agree with TRBD1. V shed 5 bases and J 5 bases; nucleotides not matched to a gene: 5. This CDR3 is 13 amino acids long. CDR1 is SEHNR and CDR2 is FQNEAQ in the germline V gene (reference sequence). CDR3 in DNA: TGTGCCAGCAGCCTCGACAGGGAGACTGAAGCTTTCTTT. This encodes CASSLDRETEAFF.

The chain has TRBV19 and TRBJ2-1; 10 positions agree with TRBD2. Germline loops: CDR1 LNHDA, CDR2 SQIVND (reference sequence). V lost 3 bases and J lost 4; bases outside the gene matches: 6. The length of the CDR3 is 16 residues. The CDR3 coding sequence is TGTGCCAGTAGTATCCCCCTAGCGGGGGCGTACAATGAGCAGTTCTTC. Translated, it gives CASSIPLAGAYNEQFF.

In regard to this clone: At one end the junction does not follow the germline gene, possibly because of a read error. This chain connects TRBV2 to TRBJ2-3; 12 bases are shared with TRBD2. Germline V gives CDR1 SNHLY, CDR2 FYNNEI. The CDR3 consists of 17 residues. Here the CDR3 DNA reads TGTGCCATCAGTAGGAGGCTAGCGGGAGGGAGAGAAGATACGCAGTATTTT. Protein: CAISRRLAGGREDTQYF.

The rearrangement joins TRBV7-2 to TRBJ2-3; 8 positions agree with TRBD2. The trim removed 5 bases at V and 0 bases at J, leaving 7 bases unmatched. The CDR3 is 16 amino acids. The germline gives CDR1 SGHTA, CDR2 FQGNSA. Here the CDR3 reads CASSPRLATSTDTQYF. CDR3 bases: TGTGCCAGCAGCCCACGACTAGCGACTAGCACAGATACGCAGTATTTT. Variable domain in full (rest from reference TRBV7-2 and TRBJ2-3): GAGVSQSPSNKVTEKGKDVELRCDPISGHTALYWYRQSLGQGLEFLIYFQGNSAPDKSGLPSDRFSAERTGGSVSTLTIQRTQQEDSAVYLCASSPRLATSTDTQYFGPGTRLTVL.

This chain's CDR3 is CASSLGSSSYNEQFF. The CDR3 region has the DNA TGCGCCAGCAGCTTGGGGTCCAGCTCCTACAATGAGCAGTTCTTC. The chain carries TRBV5-1 and TRBJ2-1; no reliable D call. The CDR3 is 15 residues long. CDR1 and CDR2 from the germline V gene are SGHRS and YFSETQ. Deletions cut 0 bases from V and 0 bases from J, with 7 bases between.

The chain has TRBV5-8 and TRBJ1-2; 10 bases fit TRBD1. This CDR3 is built from 14 residues. V shed 4 bases, J shed 8 bases, and the junction held 8 bases outside the gene matches. Germline loops: CDR1 SGHTS, CDR2 YDEGEE. The CDR3 protein is CASSQRQGAGGYTF. DNA for the CDR3: TGTGCCAGCAGCCAACGACAGGGGGCCGGGGGCTACACCTTC.

The V and J genes are TRBV16 and TRBJ1-5; D call uncertain. CDR1 KGHSY and CDR2 FQNENV come from the germline V gene. This CDR3 region has 15 residues. Trimming shortened V by 2 bases and J by 0 bases, and 8 bases separated the two germline ends. The CDR3 sequence: CASSQGDYSNQPQHF. The CDR3 DNA sequence: TGTGCCAGCAGCCAAGGAGATTATAGCAATCAGCCCCAGCATTTT.

The chain carries TRBV18 and TRBJ1-2; D is unresolved. The V end was cut by 2 bases, the J end by 0 bases, with 7 bases between. Germline V gene data show CDR1 as KGHSH and CDR2 as LQKENI. The CDR3 contains 14 residues. The CDR3 loop is CASSPTGTNYGYTF. DNA for the CDR3: TGTGCCAGCTCACCAACGGGGACTAACTATGGCTACACCTTC.

The chain employs TRBV11-2 and TRBJ2-7, with 7 bases identical to TRBD2. V was pared by 4 bases and J by 5 bases, with 8 bases of the junction left unmatched. Germline V CDR1 and CDR2: SGHAT, FQNNGV. The CDR3 extends over 14 amino acids. Here the CDR3 reads CASSSPRDYNEQYF. DNA for the CDR3: TGTGCCAGCAGCTCCCCCCGGGACTATAACGAGCAGTACTTC.